This record covers a single T cell receptor (beta chain). CDR1 is LGHDT and CDR2 is YNNKEL in the germline V gene (reference sequence). Trimming stripped 2 bases from V and 7 bases from J, with 12 bases between. The CDR3 spans 13 residues. In the original workflow: Amplification from reference gene primers served as the basis for estimated nucleated cell counts. Libraries were prepared by immunoSEQ multiplex PCR; TCRdb keeps only in-frame clonotypes and omits some of them. That table furnishes V, J and clone size, whereas the DNA furnished D and trimming. The table has about 320,000 clones, around 83% seen once. The data were taken from a study of blood T cell repertoires in COVID-19. Overall study context: Researchers got acute and convalescent COVID-19 samples from the United States, Italy and Spain. T cells, B-cell-depleted T cells, or PBMCs supplied cDNA or gDNA.

Sequenced input: peripheral blood. This chain joins TRBV3-1 (or the pseudogene TRBV3-2) and TRBJ2-7, with a possible D match to TRBD2 (6 bases). The origin of this receptor is a woman in her forties or fifties with acute or convalescent COVID-19. This CDR3 reads CASSQSRAGEQYF. DNA of the CDR3: TGTGCCAGCAGCCAATCCAGGGCGGGAGAGCAGTACTTC.